Sequencing of this T cell receptor (beta chain) was carried out in a study of OX40 agonist ivuxolimab in advanced cancers. About the study: Ivuxolimab, an antibody that agonizes OX40 (CD134), was administered to the patients. Recorded diagnoses for dose-escalation patients were hepatocellular carcinoma, melanoma, renal cell or head and neck cancer.

Germline V lookup: CDR1 SGHTA, CDR2 FQGNSA. Losses at the gene ends were 5 bases for V and 9 bases for J; bases not matched to a gene: 5. The CDR3 runs 14 residues. This table comes from immunoSEQ multiplex PCR, and its TCRdb copy is limited to in-frame clones, with some not included. In the table there are about 93,000 clones, 85% to 90% of which are singletons. V and J are TRBV7-2 and TRBJ2-3; TRBD2 aligns across 13 bases. Specimen: CD4+ or CD8+ T cells sorted from blood, collected in a trial of the OX40 agonist ivuxolimab. The source is an adult with an advanced solid tumor such as melanoma, head and neck, liver or kidney cancer. The CDR3 DNA is TGTGCCAGCAGCGTAGGGACTAGCGGGATCACGCAGTATTTT. The encoded protein is CASSVGTSGITQYF. Drawing the rest from reference TRBV7-2 and TRBJ2-3, the complete variable domain is GAGVSQSPSNKVTEKGKDVELRCDPISGHTALYWYRQSLGQGLEFLIYFQGNSAPDKSGLPSDRFSAERTGGSVSTLTIQRTQQEDSAVYLCASSVGTSGITQYFGPGTRLTVL.